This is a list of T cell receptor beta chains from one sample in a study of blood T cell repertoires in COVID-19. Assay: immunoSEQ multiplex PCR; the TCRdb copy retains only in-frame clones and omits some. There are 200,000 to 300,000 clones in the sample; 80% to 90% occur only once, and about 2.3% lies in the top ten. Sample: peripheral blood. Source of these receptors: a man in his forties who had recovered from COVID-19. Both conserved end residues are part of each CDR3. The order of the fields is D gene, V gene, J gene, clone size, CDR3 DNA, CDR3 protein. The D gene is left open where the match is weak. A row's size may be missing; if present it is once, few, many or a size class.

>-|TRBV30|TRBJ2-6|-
TGTGCCTGGACGTCTGGGGCCAACGTCCTGACTTTC
CAWTSGANVLTF
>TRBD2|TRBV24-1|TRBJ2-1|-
TGTGCCACCAGTGATTCGACCGGGACTAGCGGATACAATGAGCAGTTCTTC
CATSDSTGTSGYNEQFF
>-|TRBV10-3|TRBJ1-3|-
TGTGCCATCGCCGGGGGAGGGGTGAGAAACACCATATATTTT
CAIAGGGVRNTIYF
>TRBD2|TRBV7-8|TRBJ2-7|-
TGTGCCAGCAGCCGACTAGCGGGGGAGGAGCAGTACTTC
CASSRLAGEEQYF
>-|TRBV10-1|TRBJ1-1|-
TGCGCCAGCAGTGTGCGGGGACCGAACACTGAAGCTTTCTTT
CASSVRGPNTEAFF
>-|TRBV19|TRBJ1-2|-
TGTGCCAGTAGTATATGGGCGCAGGGGATAGGCTACACCTTC
CASSIWAQGIGYTF
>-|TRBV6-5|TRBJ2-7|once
TGTGCCAGCAGTTATAACGGGGAGCAGTACTTC
CASSYNGEQYF
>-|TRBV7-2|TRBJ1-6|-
TGTGCCAGCAGCTTATTTGAGGGTGGTGATTCACCCCTCCACTTT
CASSLFEGGDSPLHF
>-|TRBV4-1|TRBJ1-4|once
TGCGCCAGCAATCAGCCGGGGGGCGGTAATGAAAAACTGTTTTTT
CASNQPGGGNEKLFF
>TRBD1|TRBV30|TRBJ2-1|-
TGTGCCTGGAGCGGGCGGACAGGGAGTTTAGGAAATGAGCAGTTCTTC
CAWSGRTGSLGNEQFF
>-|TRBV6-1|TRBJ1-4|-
TGTGCCAGCAGTGAAGAGGCCTCAGGGTACAATGAAAAACTGTTTTTT
CASSEEASGYNEKLFF
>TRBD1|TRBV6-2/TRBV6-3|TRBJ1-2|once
TGTGCCAGCAGTTTACTTCAGGGGGCGGCCTATGGCTACACCTTC
CASSLLQGAAYGYTF
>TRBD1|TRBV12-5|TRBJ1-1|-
TGTGCTAGTGGTTTCTTCCTCAGGACAGGGCTGAACACTGAAGCTTTCTTT
CASGFFLRTGLNTEAFF
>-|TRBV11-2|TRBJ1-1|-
TGTGCCAGCAGCTTAGGGAATTTAGGGGGGAACACTGAAGCTTTCTTT
CASSLGNLGGNTEAFF
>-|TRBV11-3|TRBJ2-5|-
TGTGCCAGCAGCCCAACGAGGGATTCGGAGACCCAGTACTTC
CASSPTRDSETQYF
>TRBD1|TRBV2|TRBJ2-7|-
TGTGCCGTGGGACAGATATACGAGCAGTACTTC
CAVGQIYEQYF
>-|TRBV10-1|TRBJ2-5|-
TGCGCCAGCAGTGAGTCGGTCGGCCAAGAGACCCAGTACTTC
CASSESVGQETQYF
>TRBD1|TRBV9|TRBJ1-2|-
TGTGCCAGCAGCGATGGGACAGGCAACTATGGCTACACCTTC
CASSDGTGNYGYTF
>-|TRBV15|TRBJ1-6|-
TGTGCCACCAGCAGAGGAGCGTATTGGACAGAAGATAATTCACCCCTCCACTTT
CATSRGAYWTEDNSPLHF
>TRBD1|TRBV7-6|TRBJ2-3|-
TGTGCCAGCAGCTTAGGGTCAGGGGGCGCGGGCACAGATACGCAGTATTTT
CASSLGSGGAGTDTQYF
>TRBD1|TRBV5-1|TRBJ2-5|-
TGCGCCAGCAGCGCCCGACAGGGTAAAAGTGAGACCCAGTACTTC
CASSARQGKSETQYF
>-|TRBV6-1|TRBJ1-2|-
TGTGCCAGCAGTGATCGGGGGGATCGTGGCTACACCTTC
CASSDRGDRGYTF
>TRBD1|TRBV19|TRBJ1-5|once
TGTGCCAGTAGGAGACAGGGGGGGAATCAGCCCCAGCATTTT
CASRRQGGNQPQHF
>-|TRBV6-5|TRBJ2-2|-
TGTGCCAGCAGCCACGGGAGTGAACGCCGGGAGCTGTTTTTT
CASSHGSERRELFF
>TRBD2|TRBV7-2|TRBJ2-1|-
TGTGCCAGCAGCTTACCCGGGACTAGCGGGGGGGCCTACAATGAGCAGTTCTTC
CASSLPGTSGGAYNEQFF
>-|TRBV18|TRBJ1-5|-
TGTGCCAGCTCCCCCTGGGGGCCTGGTACCAATCAGCCCCAGCATTTT
CASSPWGPGTNQPQHF
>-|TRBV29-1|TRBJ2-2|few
TGCAGCGGGGGACTGAACACCGGGGAGCTGTTTTTT
CSGGLNTGELFF
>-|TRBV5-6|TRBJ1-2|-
TGTGCCAGCAGCTTAGGACAGAGGCACACCTTC
CASSLGQRHTF
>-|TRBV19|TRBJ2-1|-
TGTGCCAGCATGGACTGGTACAATGAGCAGTTCTTC
CASMDWYNEQFF
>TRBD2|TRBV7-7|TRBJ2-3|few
TGTGCCAGCAGCCCCTTTGGGGGGCTAGCGGGGACAGCAGATACGCAGTATTTT
CASSPFGGLAGTADTQYF
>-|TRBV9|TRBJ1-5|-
TGTGCCAGCAGCGTAGGGCCCCGGCAGGGCAATCAGCCCCAGCATTTT
CASSVGPRQGNQPQHF
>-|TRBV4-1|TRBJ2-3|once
TGCGCCAGCAGCCCCCAACTAAGCCATGAAGGCACAGATACGCAGTATTTT
CASSPQLSHEGTDTQYF
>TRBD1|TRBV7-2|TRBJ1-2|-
TGTGCCAGCAGCTTGTCACAACAGGGGCGCGGCTACACCTTC
CASSLSQQGRGYTF
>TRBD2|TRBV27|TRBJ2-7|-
TGTGCCATCATTAGCGGGAGGGTACGAGAGCAGTACTTC
CAIISGRVREQYF
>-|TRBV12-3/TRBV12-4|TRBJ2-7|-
TGTGCCAGCAGTTTTTCGGAGGCCTACGAGCAGTACTTC
CASSFSEAYEQYF
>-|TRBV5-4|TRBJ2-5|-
TGTGCCAGCAGCTTACGGACTGTCCAAGAGACCCAGTACTTC
CASSLRTVQETQYF
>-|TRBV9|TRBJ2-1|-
TGTGCCAGCAGCGTGGGGAGTAACTACAATGAGCAGTTCTTC
CASSVGSNYNEQFF
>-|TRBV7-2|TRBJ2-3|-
TGTGCCAGCAGCCCATTCCGTAGACAGGTCGCTAGCACAGATACGCAGTATTTT
CASSPFRRQVASTDTQYF
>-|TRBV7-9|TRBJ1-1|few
TGTGCCAGCAGCTTAGCGTGGCTGGGGGCGCGCACTGAAGCTTTCTTT
CASSLAWLGARTEAFF
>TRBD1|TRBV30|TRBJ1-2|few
TGTGCCTGGAGCCGACAGGGCATCCCCTATGGCTACACCTTC
CAWSRQGIPYGYTF
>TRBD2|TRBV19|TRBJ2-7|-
TGTGCCAGTAGTCCCCAGCGGGAGCACACTACCTACGAGCAGTACTTC
CASSPQREHTTYEQYF
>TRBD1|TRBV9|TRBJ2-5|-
TGTGCCAGCAGCGTAAGGGGGGACAGGGCCGGGCAGACCCAGTACTTC
CASSVRGDRAGQTQYF
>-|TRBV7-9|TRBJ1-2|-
TGTGCCAGCAGCTTGGCAGGGGTCAGCTATGGCTACACCTTC
CASSLAGVSYGYTF
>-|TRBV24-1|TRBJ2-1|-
TGTGCCACCAGTGCTCGGGACTCCCAAGGCTCCTACAATGAGCAGTTCTTC
CATSARDSQGSYNEQFF
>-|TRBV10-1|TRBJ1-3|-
TGCGCCAGCAGTCAGGGGATTGGAAACACCATATATTTT
CASSQGIGNTIYF
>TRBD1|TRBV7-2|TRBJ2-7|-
TGTGCCAGCAGCCCTTGGGACAGGGTGGGGGAGCAGTACTTC
CASSPWDRVGEQYF
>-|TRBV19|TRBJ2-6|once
TGTGCCAGTAGTCCCTCGATTGGGGGAGCGGGCCCGTCCCTGACTTTC
CASSPSIGGAGPSLTF
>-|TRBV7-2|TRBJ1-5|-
TGTGCCAGCAGCTTGGCGGGGGGCGGAAATCAGCCCCAGCATTTT
CASSLAGGGNQPQHF
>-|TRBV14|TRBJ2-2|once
TGTGCCAGCAGGGACAGCAACACCGGGGAGCTGTTTTTT
CASRDSNTGELFF
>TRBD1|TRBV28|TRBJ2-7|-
TGTGCCAGCAGTACTTCACCGGGACAGGGGTCCTACGAGCAGTACTTC
CASSTSPGQGSYEQYF
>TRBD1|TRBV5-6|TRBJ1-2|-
TGTGCCAGCAGCTTGAAAGGGACAGGGGGCGAGGAGGGCTTC
CASSLKGTGGEEGF
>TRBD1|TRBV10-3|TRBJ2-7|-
TGTGCCATCACCAGGACAGGGGGCGACGAGCTCGAGCAGTACTTC
CAITRTGGDELEQYF
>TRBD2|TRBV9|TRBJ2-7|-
TGTGCCAGCAGCCCCTCAATACGGACTAGCGGGATGCCCTACGAGCAGTACTTC
CASSPSIRTSGMPYEQYF
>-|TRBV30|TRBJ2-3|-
TGTGCCTGGGAAAGCGCAGATACGCAGTATTTT
CAWESADTQYF
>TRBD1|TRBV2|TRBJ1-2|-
TGTGCCAGCAGGGGGGACAGAGGAGCCTTTGGCTACACCTTC
CASRGDRGAFGYTF
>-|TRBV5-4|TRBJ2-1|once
TGTGCCAGCAGCTTAGCAGGCCCCCCCTACAATGAGCAGTTCTTC
CASSLAGPPYNEQFF
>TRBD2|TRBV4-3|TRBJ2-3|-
TGCGCCAGCAGCCAGGAACTAGCGGGGCTTAGCACAGATACGCAGTATTTT
CASSQELAGLSTDTQYF
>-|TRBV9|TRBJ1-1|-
TGTGCCAGCAGCGTAGAAGGCAGGGAGGACACTGAAGCTTTCTTT
CASSVEGREDTEAFF
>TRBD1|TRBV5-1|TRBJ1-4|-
TGCGCCAGCAGCCGGGGACAGGGCGGTGAAAAACTGTTTTTT
CASSRGQGGEKLFF
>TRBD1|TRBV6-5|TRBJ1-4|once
TGTGCCAGCAGTTCCCAGGGGGCGGGGTATGAAAAACTGTTTTTT
CASSSQGAGYEKLFF